Listed below are T cell receptor beta chains from one sample, sequenced in a study. The data were produced by immunoSEQ multiplex PCR, yet TCRdb's version contains in-frame clones alone and is incomplete. The sample holds around 50,000 clones; over 90% are singletons and the top ten take over 8.5%. The sequencing sample was made of PBMCs. The receptors were sampled from a man in his forties with rheumatoid arthritis. Both conserved end residues are part of each CDR3. D genes are given only for firm matches.

d_gene: -
v_gene: TRBV6-5
j_gene: TRBJ1-4
CDR3aa: CASSPARNEKLFF
CDR3nt: TGTGCCAGCAGTCCCGCTAGAAATGAAAAACTGTTTTTT

d_gene: -
v_gene: TRBV28
j_gene: TRBJ1-5
CDR3aa: CAISERGRSQPQHF
CDR3nt: TGTGCCATCAGCGAGAGGGGGAGGAGCCAGCCCCAGCATTTT

d_gene: -
v_gene: TRBV12-3/TRBV12-4
j_gene: TRBJ2-7
CDR3aa: CASTLDGDEQYF
CDR3nt: TGTGCCAGCACCCTGGATGGAGACGAGCAGTACTTC

d_gene: -
v_gene: TRBV24-1
j_gene: TRBJ2-3
CDR3aa: CATSDITDTQYF
CDR3nt: TGTGCCACCAGTGATATAACAGATACGCAGTATTTT

d_gene: -
v_gene: TRBV7-3
j_gene: TRBJ2-1
CDR3aa: CASSLDGGGHNEQFF
CDR3nt: TGTGCCAGCAGCTTAGATGGAGGGGGCCACAATGAGCAGTTCTTC

d_gene: -
v_gene: TRBV6-5
j_gene: TRBJ2-2
CDR3aa: CAIRSVDSNTGELFF
CDR3nt: TGTGCCATCCGATCGGTGGACTCGAACACCGGGGAGCTGTTTTTT

d_gene: -
v_gene: TRBV2
j_gene: TRBJ1-5
CDR3aa: CASSVGGVNSQPQHF
CDR3nt: TGTGCCAGCAGTGTCGGGGGGGTTAATAGTCAGCCCCAGCATTTT

d_gene: TRBD2
v_gene: TRBV19
j_gene: TRBJ2-1
CDR3aa: CASSIGLAGGYNEQFF
CDR3nt: TGTGCCAGTAGTATAGGACTAGCGGGAGGTTACAATGAGCAGTTCTTC

d_gene: TRBD1
v_gene: TRBV11-2
j_gene: TRBJ1-1
CDR3aa: CASSFDRGTEAFF
CDR3nt: TGTGCCAGCAGCTTCGACAGGGGGACTGAAGCTTTCTTT

d_gene: TRBD1
v_gene: TRBV28
j_gene: TRBJ2-7
CDR3aa: CASSTGTGFSREQYF
CDR3nt: TGTGCCAGCAGCACCGGGACAGGGTTTTCAAGGGAGCAGTACTTC

d_gene: -
v_gene: TRBV6-5
j_gene: TRBJ2-1
CDR3aa: CASSYSRGGGDEQFF
CDR3nt: TGTGCCAGCAGTTATTCTCGCGGCGGGGGCGATGAGCAGTTCTTC

d_gene: -
v_gene: TRBV7-2
j_gene: TRBJ2-1
CDR3aa: CASSERSSYNEQFF
CDR3nt: TGTGCCAGCAGCGAGAGGAGCTCCTACAATGAGCAGTTCTTC

d_gene: TRBD2
v_gene: TRBV19
j_gene: TRBJ2-1
CDR3aa: CASSIMLAGGKGWQFF
CDR3nt: TGTGCCAGTAGTATTATGCTAGCGGGAGGGAAGGGTTGGCAGTTCTTC

d_gene: -
v_gene: TRBV12-3/TRBV12-4
j_gene: TRBJ1-5
CDR3aa: CASSPQGSQPQHF
CDR3nt: TGTGCCAGCAGTCCTCAGGGCAGTCAGCCCCAGCATTTT

d_gene: TRBD1
v_gene: TRBV7-3
j_gene: TRBJ1-1
CDR3aa: CASSPTGAHGTEAFF
CDR3nt: TGTGCCAGCAGCCCTACAGGGGCGCACGGCACTGAAGCTTTCTTT

d_gene: -
v_gene: TRBV11-2
j_gene: TRBJ1-1
CDR3aa: CASSFGGSEAFF
CDR3nt: TGTGCCAGCAGCTTCGGGGGTTCGGAAGCTTTCTTT

d_gene: -
v_gene: TRBV6-5
j_gene: TRBJ2-7
CDR3aa: CASSYSDGAPYEQYF
CDR3nt: TGTGCCAGCAGTTACTCGGATGGGGCCCCCTACGAGCAGTACTTC

d_gene: TRBD1
v_gene: TRBV3-1/TRBV3-2
j_gene: TRBJ1-2
CDR3aa: CASSQDSRGRGNYGYTF
CDR3nt: TGTGCCAGCAGCCAAGATTCCAGGGGGCGAGGTAACTATGGCTACACCTTC

d_gene: -
v_gene: TRBV6-1
j_gene: TRBJ2-7
CDR3aa: CASSEIGASDSYEQYF
CDR3nt: TGTGCCAGCAGTGAAATAGGGGCTAGCGACTCCTACGAGCAGTACTTC

d_gene: TRBD1
v_gene: TRBV7-9
j_gene: TRBJ1-2
CDR3aa: CASSPRTGDYGYTF
CDR3nt: TGTGCCAGCAGCCCCAGGACAGGGGACTATGGCTACACCTTC

d_gene: -
v_gene: TRBV3-1/TRBV3-2
j_gene: TRBJ1-5
CDR3aa: CASSPSGTGTPQHF
CDR3nt: TGTGCCAGCAGCCCTAGCGGGACGGGGACGCCCCAGCATTTT

d_gene: -
v_gene: TRBV27
j_gene: TRBJ1-2
CDR3aa: CASSLSWGLGGYTF
CDR3nt: TGTGCCAGCAGTTTATCTTGGGGGTTAGGTGGCTACACCTTC

d_gene: TRBD2
v_gene: TRBV2
j_gene: TRBJ2-2
CDR3aa: CASSVSSGESGELFF
CDR3nt: TGTGCCAGCAGTGTGAGTAGCGGGGAGTCCGGGGAGCTGTTTTTT

d_gene: -
v_gene: TRBV29-1
j_gene: TRBJ2-7
CDR3aa: CSVGRAGIYEQYF
CDR3nt: TGCAGCGTTGGCCGCGCTGGGATATACGAGCAGTACTTC

d_gene: -
v_gene: TRBV7-2
j_gene: TRBJ1-3
CDR3aa: CASSLVVTDGNTIYF
CDR3nt: TGTGCCAGCAGCTTAGTAGTGACAGATGGAAACACCATATATTTT

d_gene: TRBD1
v_gene: TRBV7-3
j_gene: TRBJ2-1
CDR3aa: CASSLDRGNNEQFF
CDR3nt: TGTGCCAGCAGCTTAGACAGGGGAAACAATGAGCAGTTCTTC

d_gene: -
v_gene: TRBV9
j_gene: TRBJ1-1
CDR3aa: CASSARDPTEAFF
CDR3nt: TGTGCCAGCAGCGCCAGGGATCCGACTGAAGCTTTCTTT

d_gene: -
v_gene: TRBV6-2/TRBV6-3
j_gene: TRBJ2-5
CDR3aa: CASSYSGKGETQYF
CDR3nt: TGTGCCAGCAGTTACTCCGGGAAGGGAGAGACCCAGTACTTC

d_gene: TRBD1
v_gene: TRBV3-1/TRBV3-2
j_gene: TRBJ2-7
CDR3aa: CASSRQGAVYEQYF
CDR3nt: TGTGCCAGCAGCCGACAGGGGGCGGTGTACGAGCAGTACTTC

d_gene: -
v_gene: TRBV5-1
j_gene: TRBJ2-3
CDR3aa: CASSLTSLSTDTQYF
CDR3nt: TGCGCCAGCAGCTTGACTAGCCTTAGCACAGATACGCAGTATTTT

d_gene: TRBD1
v_gene: TRBV3-1/TRBV3-2
j_gene: TRBJ2-5
CDR3aa: CASSQDVRQGRSQETQYF
CDR3nt: TGTGCCAGCAGCCAAGATGTTAGACAGGGGCGGTCCCAAGAGACCCAGTACTTC

d_gene: -
v_gene: TRBV24-1
j_gene: TRBJ1-3
CDR3aa: CAATLRGSGNTIYF
CDR3nt: TGTGCCGCGACCCTGAGGGGATCTGGAAACACCATATATTTT

d_gene: -
v_gene: TRBV10-3
j_gene: TRBJ1-5
CDR3aa: CAISESRNQPQHF
CDR3nt: TGTGCCATCAGTGAGTCCCGCAATCAGCCCCAGCATTTT

d_gene: -
v_gene: TRBV29-1
j_gene: TRBJ1-1
CDR3aa: CSVGLFGSANTEAFF
CDR3nt: TGCAGCGTTGGCCTCTTTGGCAGCGCGAACACTGAAGCTTTCTTT

d_gene: -
v_gene: TRBV27
j_gene: TRBJ1-4
CDR3aa: CASRGRTDREKLFF
CDR3nt: TGTGCCAGCAGGGGACGGACCGATCGGGAAAAACTGTTTTTT

d_gene: TRBD1
v_gene: TRBV27
j_gene: TRBJ1-5
CDR3aa: CASSSGQGFRDQPQHF
CDR3nt: TGTGCCAGCAGTTCCGGACAGGGGTTTAGGGATCAGCCCCAGCATTTT

d_gene: -
v_gene: TRBV6-5
j_gene: TRBJ2-7
CDR3aa: CASSSSGATYEQYF
CDR3nt: TGTGCCAGCAGTTCTTCCGGGGCAACCTACGAGCAGTACTTC

d_gene: -
v_gene: TRBV19
j_gene: TRBJ2-3
CDR3aa: CASSIGRVRTDTQYF
CDR3nt: TGTGCCAGTAGTATAGGGAGGGTCCGCACAGATACGCAGTATTTT

d_gene: -
v_gene: TRBV27
j_gene: TRBJ1-5
CDR3aa: CASSRQGSNQPQHF
CDR3nt: TGTGCCAGCAGCCGTCAGGGTAGCAATCAGCCCCAGCATTTT

d_gene: TRBD2
v_gene: TRBV9
j_gene: TRBJ2-7
CDR3aa: CASSVNAGAAYEQYF
CDR3nt: TGTGCCAGCAGCGTAAACGCGGGAGCAGCCTACGAGCAGTACTTC

d_gene: -
v_gene: TRBV2
j_gene: TRBJ2-2
CDR3aa: CASSDVTGELFF
CDR3nt: TGTGCCAGTTCGGACGTCACCGGGGAGCTGTTTTTT

d_gene: TRBD2
v_gene: TRBV7-9
j_gene: TRBJ2-1
CDR3aa: CASSPRTSPYNEQFF
CDR3nt: TGTGCCAGCAGCCCAAGGACTAGCCCCTACAATGAGCAGTTCTTC

d_gene: -
v_gene: TRBV5-1
j_gene: TRBJ1-2
CDR3aa: CASRPRLGDNYGYTF
CDR3nt: TGCGCCAGCAGACCTAGACTAGGGGATAACTATGGCTACACCTTC

d_gene: TRBD1
v_gene: TRBV28
j_gene: TRBJ1-2
CDR3aa: CASSPRQGSYTF
CDR3nt: TGTGCCAGCAGTCCCCGACAGGGTAGCTACACCTTC

d_gene: -
v_gene: TRBV4-2
j_gene: TRBJ2-1
CDR3aa: CASSQDGQYNEQFF
CDR3nt: TGTGCCAGCAGCCAAGATGGGCAGTACAATGAGCAGTTCTTC